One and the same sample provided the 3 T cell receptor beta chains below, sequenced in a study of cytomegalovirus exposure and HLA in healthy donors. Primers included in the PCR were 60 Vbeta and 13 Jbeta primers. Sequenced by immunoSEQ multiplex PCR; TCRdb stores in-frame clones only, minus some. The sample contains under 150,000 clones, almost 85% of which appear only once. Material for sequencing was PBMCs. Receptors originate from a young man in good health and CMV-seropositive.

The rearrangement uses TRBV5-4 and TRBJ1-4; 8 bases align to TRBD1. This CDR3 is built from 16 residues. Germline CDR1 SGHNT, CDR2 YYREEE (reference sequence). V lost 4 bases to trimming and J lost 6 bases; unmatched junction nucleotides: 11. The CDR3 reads CASSPDRAAPYEKLFF. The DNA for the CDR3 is TGTGCCAGCAGCCCGGACAGGGCGGCACCTTATGAAAAACTGTTTTTT. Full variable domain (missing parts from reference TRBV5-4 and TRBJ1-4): ETGVTQSPTHLIKTRGQQVTLRCSSQSGHNTVSWYQQALGQGPQFIFQYYREEENGRGNFPPRFSGLQFPNYSSELNVNALELDDSALYLCASSPDRAAPYEKLFFGSGTQLSVL.

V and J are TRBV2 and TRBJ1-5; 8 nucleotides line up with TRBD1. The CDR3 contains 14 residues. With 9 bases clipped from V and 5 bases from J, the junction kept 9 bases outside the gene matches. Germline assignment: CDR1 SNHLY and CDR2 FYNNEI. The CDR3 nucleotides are TGTGCCAGTAAGGACAGGGCCGTGGATCAGCCCCAGCATTTT. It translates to CASKDRAVDQPQHF.

The CDR3 reads CASSQARDVQETQYF. CDR3 sequence (DNA): TGCGCCAGCAGCCAGGCGCGGGACGTCCAAGAGACCCAGTACTTC. The chain links TRBV4-1 to TRBJ2-5; D might be TRBD2 (6 bases). The CDR3 is made up of 15 amino acids. The V gene's germline CDR1 is MGHRA and CDR2 YSYEKL. Trimming left V 3 bases short and J 1 base short, with 12 bases between.